Sequencing of this T cell receptor (beta chain) was carried out in a study of T cells in Graves' hyperthyroidism and ophthalmopathy. The source material, RNA transcripts, was used to amplify TCR beta CDR3 regions. HTBI primers drove first-round RT-PCR of the TCR CDR3. TCRdb processed the multiplex PCR reads anew with MiXCR; each CDR3 protein has one entry. This table has roughly 700,000 distinct CDR3 sequences, around 13% appearing once. The clonotype comes from a young woman with Graves' hyperthyroidism. The specimen sequenced was blood.

The CDR3 DNA follows: TGTGCCAGCAGTGAAAGGGCAGGGCTCTCAGGGTCTGGGGCCAACGTCCTGACTTTC. This translates into CASSERAGLSGSGANVLTF. J is TRBJ2-6 and V is TRBV6-1, with a weak D call TRBD1 (5 bases). This CDR3 comprises 19 residues. Germline-derived CDR1 and CDR2 are MNHNS and SASEGT. Trimming removed 2 bases at V and 1 base at J, with 18 bases between.